The rows below give T cell receptor beta chains drawn from one sample of a study of Graves' ophthalmopathy and Graves' hyperthyroidism. MiXCR, run by TCRdb on the multiplex PCR reads, gives a single entry per CDR3 protein. The data contain roughly 400,000 distinct CDR3 sequences, 15% of them singletons. The sample taken for sequencing was peripheral blood. These receptor sequences come from a woman younger than 35 with stable Graves' hyperthyroidism. Each CDR3 is given with its conserved first and last residue. D genes are given only for firm matches. Rows may omit the clone size; those that give it use once, few, many or a size class.

DNA: TGTGCCAGCAGTTCGGACTTTACACTCTACGAGCAGTACTTC; CDR3: CASSSDFTLYEQYF; size: many; V: TRBV6-5; D: NA; J: TRBJ2-7
DNA: TGTGCCAGCAGTCAGACAGGGGGGGGGAATCAGCCCCAGCATTTT; CDR3: CASSQTGGGNQPQHF; size: many; V: TRBV12-3/TRBV12-4; D: TRBD1; J: TRBJ1-5
DNA: TGTGCCAGCAGCTTTGGACTAGCACCCGAGACCCAGTACTTC; CDR3: CASSFGLAPETQYF; size: many; V: TRBV7-2; D: TRBD2; J: TRBJ2-5
DNA: TGTGCCACCAGCAGAGATCGGACAGGGCGCAACGAGCAGTACTTC; CDR3: CATSRDRTGRNEQYF; size: NA; V: TRBV15; D: TRBD1; J: TRBJ2-7
DNA: TGCGCCAGCAGCTTGGCCGGCGGGCCGGGACAGCCATATGGCTACACCTTC; CDR3: CASSLAGGPGQPYGYTF; size: many; V: TRBV5-1; D: TRBD1; J: TRBJ1-2
DNA: TGTGCCAGCAGCTTAGGGACAGTCACCTATGGCTACACCTTC; CDR3: CASSLGTVTYGYTF; size: many; V: TRBV11-2; D: NA; J: TRBJ1-2
DNA: TGTGCCAGCAGAGAGCAGGAGAACACTGAAGCTTTCTTT; CDR3: CASREQENTEAFF; size: many; V: TRBV7-2; D: NA; J: TRBJ1-1
DNA: TGTGCCAGTAGTTCCCATCTGACAGGAGAAGAGACCCAGTACTTC; CDR3: CASSSHLTGEETQYF; size: many; V: TRBV19; D: NA; J: TRBJ2-5
DNA: TGTGCCAGCAGCCCAGGGGAACTAGCGCGGGAGCAGTACTTC; CDR3: CASSPGELAREQYF; size: few; V: TRBV3-1; D: NA; J: TRBJ2-7
DNA: TGTGCTAGTGGTTTGGTACGAGGGCGGGGAAGCTACGAGCAGTACTTC; CDR3: CASGLVRGRGSYEQYF; size: many; V: TRBV12-5; D: NA; J: TRBJ2-7
DNA: TGCGCCAGCAGCTTAGTCGGGCCGGATGAAGCTTTCTTT; CDR3: CASSLVGPDEAFF; size: many; V: TRBV5-1; D: NA; J: TRBJ1-1
DNA: TGTGCCAGCAGTTTCACCGCCCTTCTTGGCTACACCTTC; CDR3: CASSFTALLGYTF; size: many; V: TRBV12-3/TRBV12-4; D: NA; J: TRBJ1-2
DNA: TGTGCCAGCAGTGAAGCCCGGCTAGCGGGGGGCGACGAGCAGTACTTC; CDR3: CASSEARLAGGDEQYF; size: many; V: TRBV2; D: TRBD2; J: TRBJ2-7
DNA: TGTGCCAGCAGTTTTCGGGGGACATTGTACGAGCAGTACTTC; CDR3: CASSFRGTLYEQYF; size: many; V: TRBV12-3/TRBV12-4; D: NA; J: TRBJ2-7
DNA: TGTGCCAGTAGTACCAGACAGGGGACTGAAGCTTTCTTT; CDR3: CASSTRQGTEAFF; size: many; V: TRBV19; D: TRBD1; J: TRBJ1-1
DNA: TGCGCCAGCAGCCCCGGGGACAGGGGGCGATCTGAAGCTTTCTTT; CDR3: CASSPGDRGRSEAFF; size: NA; V: TRBV5-1; D: TRBD1; J: TRBJ1-1
DNA: TGCGCCAGTAAGACCCAGGGCTCTGGAAACACCATATATTTT; CDR3: CASKTQGSGNTIYF; size: many; V: TRBV5-1; D: NA; J: TRBJ1-3
DNA: TGTGCCAGCAGTCCATCCGGACTTCTGCCTGGAAACACCATATATTTT; CDR3: CASSPSGLLPGNTIYF; size: NA; V: TRBV12-3/TRBV12-4; D: NA; J: TRBJ1-3
DNA: TGTGCCAGCAGCCGAAGGGCTGAAGCTTTCTTT; CDR3: CASSRRAEAFF; size: many; V: TRBV6-2/TRBV6-3; D: NA; J: TRBJ1-1
DNA: TGCGCCAGCAGCCGGGTCAGCCGGACCCAGTACTTC; CDR3: CASSRVSRTQYF; size: NA; V: TRBV5-1; D: NA; J: TRBJ2-5
DNA: TGTGCCAGCGGATGGGACAGTAATTCACCCCTCCACTTT; CDR3: CASGWDSNSPLHF; size: NA; V: TRBV27; D: TRBD1; J: TRBJ1-6
DNA: TGTGCCACCCTGTCGACAGGGGGGAAAGAGCAGTACTTC; CDR3: CATLSTGGKEQYF; size: many; V: TRBV28; D: TRBD1; J: TRBJ2-7
DNA: TGTGCCAGCAGCGCAGGACGGTGGGGGCAAGAGACCCAGTACTTC; CDR3: CASSAGRWGQETQYF; size: many; V: TRBV11-3; D: NA; J: TRBJ2-5
DNA: TGTGCCAGCAGTTTCAGGGGCTCCTACGAGCAGTACTTC; CDR3: CASSFRGSYEQYF; size: many; V: TRBV12-3/TRBV12-4; D: NA; J: TRBJ2-7
DNA: TGCGCCAGCAGCCACCTGACAGGCCCGATTTACGAGCAGTACTTC; CDR3: CASSHLTGPIYEQYF; size: many; V: TRBV4-1; D: NA; J: TRBJ2-7
DNA: TGTGCCAGCAGACTGACCGCAGGGTCCTACGAGCAGTACTTC; CDR3: CASRLTAGSYEQYF; size: many; V: TRBV12-3/TRBV12-4; D: NA; J: TRBJ2-7
DNA: TGTGCCAGCAGCTTAGAACGGGCAGCCGTAAATCAGCCCCAGCATTTT; CDR3: CASSLERAAVNQPQHF; size: many; V: TRBV11-2; D: NA; J: TRBJ1-5
DNA: TGTGCCAGCAGTCCCTCCCGGGCCTACGAGCAGTACTTC; CDR3: CASSPSRAYEQYF; size: many; V: TRBV7-9; D: NA; J: TRBJ2-7
DNA: TGTGCCAGCAGCGGAGGGGTTGTATATGGCTACACCTTC; CDR3: CASSGGVVYGYTF; size: many; V: TRBV6-1; D: NA; J: TRBJ1-2
DNA: TGTGCCAGCAGTGCAGGAAACATTCAGTACTTC; CDR3: CASSAGNIQYF; size: few; V: TRBV6-1; D: NA; J: TRBJ2-4
DNA: TGTGCCAGCAGCGTTGGGACAGCTGAAGCTTTCTTT; CDR3: CASSVGTAEAFF; size: many; V: TRBV9; D: TRBD1; J: TRBJ1-1
DNA: TGTGCCAGCAGCTACACAGACAGGGGGCGCAACTATGGCTACACCTTC; CDR3: CASSYTDRGRNYGYTF; size: NA; V: TRBV5-4; D: TRBD1; J: TRBJ1-2
DNA: TGTGCCAGCAGGACAGACTCTGGAAACACCATATATTTT; CDR3: CASRTDSGNTIYF; size: NA; V: TRBV12-3/TRBV12-4; D: NA; J: TRBJ1-3
DNA: TGTGCCAGCAGTTCCCCGGGGGCCAGGGGGCAGTTGGGCACTGAAGCTTTCTTT; CDR3: CASSSPGARGQLGTEAFF; size: many; V: TRBV6-2/TRBV6-3; D: TRBD1; J: TRBJ1-1
DNA: TGTGCCATTTCTCAGGGACCCGGGGAGCTGTTTTTT; CDR3: CAISQGPGELFF; size: few; V: TRBV10-3; D: NA; J: TRBJ2-2
DNA: TGCAGTGCTAGTCGCGGAGGGCGGGTTGGTACTGAAGCTTTCTTT; CDR3: CSASRGGRVGTEAFF; size: many; V: TRBV20-1; D: NA; J: TRBJ1-1